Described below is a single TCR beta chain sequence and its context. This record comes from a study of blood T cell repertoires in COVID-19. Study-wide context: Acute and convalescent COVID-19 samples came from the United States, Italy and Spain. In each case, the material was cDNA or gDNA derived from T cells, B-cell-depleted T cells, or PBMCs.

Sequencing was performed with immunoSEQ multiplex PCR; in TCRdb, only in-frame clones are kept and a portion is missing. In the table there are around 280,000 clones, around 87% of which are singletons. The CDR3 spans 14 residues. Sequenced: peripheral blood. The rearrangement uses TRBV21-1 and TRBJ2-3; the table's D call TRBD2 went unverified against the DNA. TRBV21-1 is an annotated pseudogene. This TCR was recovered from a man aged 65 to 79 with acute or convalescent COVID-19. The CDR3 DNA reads TGTGCCAACGGGGGGGGTGCCACTGGGGATACGCAGTATTTT. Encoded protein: CANGGGATGDTQYF.